One and the same sample provided the 11 T cell receptor beta chains below, sequenced in a study of OX40 agonist ivuxolimab in advanced cancers. Sequenced by immunoSEQ multiplex PCR; TCRdb stores in-frame clones only, minus some. Among 50,000 to 70,000 clones listed, around 87% were seen once. The specimen was CD4+ or CD8+ T cells sorted from blood, collected in a trial of the OX40 agonist ivuxolimab. The receptors were sampled from an adult with an advanced solid tumor such as melanoma, head and neck, liver or kidney cancer.

This chain uses TRBV5-8 with TRBJ2-1; the D gene is possibly TRBD2 (7 bases). Germline values: CDR1 SGHTS, CDR2 YDEGEE. V was shortened by 1 base and J by 8 bases, with 13 bases between the two germline ends. The CDR3 totals 14 residues. DNA for the CDR3: TGTGCCAGCAGCTTGTGGGGGGGCCTCGATGAGCAGTTCTTC. The encoded protein is CASSLWGGLDEQFF.

The chain is built from TRBV18 and TRBJ1-5; D call uncertain. This CDR3 is 16 amino acids long. The V gene's germline CDR1 is KGHSH and CDR2 LQKENI. V shed 6 bases and J shed 3 bases, with 18 bases lying between them. The CDR3 nucleotides read TGTGCCAGCTCCCGGGCCGAGTTAACCTCCAATCAGCCCCAGCATTTT. Amino acids: CASSRAELTSNQPQHF.

This clone turned up a few times. This CDR3 reads CASSEYQPQHF. CDR3 nucleotides: TGTGCCAGCAGTGAGTATCAGCCCCAGCATTTT. This sequence joins TRBV6-1 and TRBJ1-5; no firm D call. Trimming cost V 3 bases and J 5 bases, with 2 bases left between them. Germline V lookup: CDR1 MNHNS, CDR2 SASEGT. This CDR3 contains 11 residues.

The rearrangement joins TRBV6-1 to TRBJ2-2; D ambiguous. V shed 0 bases and J shed 0 bases, with 8 bases lying between them. This CDR3 comprises 16 residues. The germline gives CDR1 MNHNS, CDR2 SASEGT. The CDR3 loop reads CASSEAQSSNTGELFF. The CDR3 DNA reads TGTGCCAGCAGTGAAGCGCAGTCCTCGAACACCGGGGAGCTGTTTTTT.

The rearrangement uses TRBV19 and TRBJ2-7; D could derive from TRBD1 or TRBD2 (6 bases each). CDR1 and CDR2 from the germline V gene are LNHDA and SQIVND (reference sequence). V shed 4 bases and J shed 4 bases, with 20 bases lying between them. CDR3 length equals 16 residues. For the CDR3, the DNA is TGTGCCAGTAGTACTACAAACGCGGGACATACTTACGAGCAGTACTTC. Encoded protein: CASSTTNAGHTYEQYF.

J is TRBJ2-6 and V is TRBV5-5, with D tentatively TRBD2 (5 bases). Between the trimmed V and J ends, which lost 4 bases and 0 bases, there was a span of 17 bases. There are 18 residues in the CDR3. Looked up from germline, CDR1 is SGHKS and CDR2 is YYEKEE (reference sequence). The CDR3, as DNA: TGTGCCAGCAGCCCCCCCCGCCGAGGGAGCTCTGGGGCCAACGTCCTGACTTTC. Its translation is CASSPPRRGSSGANVLTF. Variable domain in full (rest from reference TRBV5-5 and TRBJ2-6): DAGVTQSPTHLIKTRGQQVTLRCSPISGHKSVSWYQQVLGQGPQFIFQYYEKEERGRGNFPDRFSARQFPNYSSELNVNALLLGDSALYLCASSPPRRGSSGANVLTFGAGSRLTVL.

V and J are TRBV5-8 and TRBJ2-5, with D possibly being TRBD2 (6 bases). Germline CDR1 and CDR2: SGHTS and YDEGEE. The V end was cut by 2 bases, the J end by 0 bases, with 14 bases between. This CDR3 has 16 amino acids. CDR3 region: CASSLAGIPNQETQYF. The CDR3 DNA reads TGTGCCAGCAGCTTAGCGGGCATTCCGAACCAAGAGACCCAGTACTTC.

A few counts support this clone. Here the CDR3 omits its conserved ending phenylalanine or tryptophan, so a read error is the likely source. The chain couples TRBV4-1 to TRBJ1-6; D ambiguous. Germline loops: CDR1 MGHRA, CDR2 YSYEKL. The CDR3 extends over 14 amino acids. The V gene lost 1 base and the J gene lost 7 bases, with 8 bases spanning the gap. The CDR3 region has the DNA TGCGCCAGCAGCCAAGTTAGAGGGAATTCACCCCTCCACCTT. Amino acid sequence: CASSQVRGNSPLHL.

This rearrangement joins TRBV7-9 to TRBJ2-7; D is perhaps TRBD1 or TRBD2 (5 bases each). The germline CDR1 and CDR2 sequences are SEHNR and FQNEAQ (reference sequence). Trimming shortened V by 5 bases and J by 0 bases, and 23 bases separated the two germline ends. The CDR3 extends over 18 amino acids. In nucleotides, the CDR3 is TGTGCCAGCAGCGTCCCAGCTCGGGCAGGGAGTTTCTCCTACGAGCAGTACTTC. Residues: CASSVPARAGSFSYEQYF.

The CDR3 sequence: CASSLAGGNEQFF. CDR3 DNA sequence: TGTGCCAGCAGTTTAGCGGGGGGCAATGAGCAGTTCTTC. The chain carries TRBV28 and TRBJ2-1; 8 bases match TRBD2. The CDR3 consists of 13 residues. Germline V gene lookup returns CDR1 MDHEN and CDR2 SYDVKM. With V trimmed by 2 bases and J by 6 bases, 0 bases remained unmatched.

The rearrangement joins TRBV10-3 to TRBJ2-7; a weak D match, TRBD2 (6 bases). Germline V gene data show CDR1 as ENHRY and CDR2 as SYGVKD. The V gene lost 6 bases and the J gene lost 5 bases, with 17 bases spanning the gap. This CDR3 region has 14 residues. The CDR3 spells CAIRGPRREDEQYF. In nucleotides, the CDR3 is TGTGCCATCAGGGGGCCTAGAAGGGAGGACGAGCAGTACTTC.